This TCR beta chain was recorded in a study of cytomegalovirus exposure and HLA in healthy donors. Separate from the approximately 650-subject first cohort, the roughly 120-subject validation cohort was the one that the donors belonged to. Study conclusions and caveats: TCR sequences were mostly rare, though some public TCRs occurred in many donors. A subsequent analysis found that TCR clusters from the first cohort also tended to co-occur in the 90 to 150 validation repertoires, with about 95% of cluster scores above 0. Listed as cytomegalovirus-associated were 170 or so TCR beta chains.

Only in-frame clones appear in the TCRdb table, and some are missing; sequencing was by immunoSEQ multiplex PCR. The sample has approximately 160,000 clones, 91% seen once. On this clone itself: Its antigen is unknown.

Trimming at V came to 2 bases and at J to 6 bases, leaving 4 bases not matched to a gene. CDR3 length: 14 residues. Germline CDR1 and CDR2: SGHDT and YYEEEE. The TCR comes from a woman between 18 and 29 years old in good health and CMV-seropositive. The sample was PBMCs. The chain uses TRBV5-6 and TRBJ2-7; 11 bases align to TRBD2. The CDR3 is CASSFLAGGLEQYF. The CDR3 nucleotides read TGTGCCAGCAGCTTCCTAGCGGGGGGTCTCGAGCAGTACTTC.